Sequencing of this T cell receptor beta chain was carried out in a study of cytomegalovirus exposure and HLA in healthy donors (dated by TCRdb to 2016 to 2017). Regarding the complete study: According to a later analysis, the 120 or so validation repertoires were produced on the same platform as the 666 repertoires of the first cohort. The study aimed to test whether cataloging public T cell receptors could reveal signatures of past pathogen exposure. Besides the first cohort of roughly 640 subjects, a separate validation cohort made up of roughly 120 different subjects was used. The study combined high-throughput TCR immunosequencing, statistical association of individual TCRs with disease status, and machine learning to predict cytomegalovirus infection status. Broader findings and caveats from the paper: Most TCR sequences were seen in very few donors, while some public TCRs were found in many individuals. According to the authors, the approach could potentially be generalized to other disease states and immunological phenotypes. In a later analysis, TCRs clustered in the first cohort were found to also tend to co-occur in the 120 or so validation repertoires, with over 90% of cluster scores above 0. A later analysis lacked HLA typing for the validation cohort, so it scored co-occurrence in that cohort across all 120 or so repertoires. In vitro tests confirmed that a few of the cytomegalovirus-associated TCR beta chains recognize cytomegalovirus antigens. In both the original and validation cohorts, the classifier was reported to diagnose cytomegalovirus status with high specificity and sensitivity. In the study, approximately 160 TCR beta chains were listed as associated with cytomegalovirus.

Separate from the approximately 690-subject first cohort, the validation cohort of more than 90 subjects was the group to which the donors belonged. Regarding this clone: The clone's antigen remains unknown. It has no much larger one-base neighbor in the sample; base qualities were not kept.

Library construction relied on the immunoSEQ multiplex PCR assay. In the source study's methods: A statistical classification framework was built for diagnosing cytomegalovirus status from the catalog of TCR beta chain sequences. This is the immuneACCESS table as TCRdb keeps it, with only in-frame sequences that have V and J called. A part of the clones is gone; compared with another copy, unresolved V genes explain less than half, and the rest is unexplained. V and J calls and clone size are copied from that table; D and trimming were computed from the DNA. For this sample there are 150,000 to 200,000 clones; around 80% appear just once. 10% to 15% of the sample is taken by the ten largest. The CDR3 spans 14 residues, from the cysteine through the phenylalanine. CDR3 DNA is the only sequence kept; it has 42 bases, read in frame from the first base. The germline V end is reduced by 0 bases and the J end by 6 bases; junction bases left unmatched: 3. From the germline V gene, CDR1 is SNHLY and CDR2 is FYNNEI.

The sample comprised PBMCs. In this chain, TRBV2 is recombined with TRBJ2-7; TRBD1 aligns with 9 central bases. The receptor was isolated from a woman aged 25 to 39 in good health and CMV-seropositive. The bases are TGTGCCAGCAGTGAAGCGGGACAGGGCCCCGAGCAGTACTTC. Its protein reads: CASSEAGQGPEQYF.